Below, 25 T cell receptor beta chains from the same sample are listed, as sequenced in a study of cytomegalovirus exposure and HLA in healthy donors. Primers: 60 Vbeta forward and 13 Jbeta reverse. Generated by immunoSEQ multiplex PCR, the TCRdb table keeps only in-frame clones and is missing some. This sample has around 160,000 clones; 70% occur once, and the top ten carry about 4.7%. Material: PBMCs. These receptors originate from a man between 18 and 35 years old in good health and CMV-seropositive.

The rearrangement links TRBV28 to TRBJ1-1; D call uncertain. Trimming cost V 4 bases and J 6 bases, with 21 bases left between them. Germline values: CDR1 MDHEN, CDR2 SYDVKM. The CDR3 length is 16 residues. For the CDR3, the DNA is TGTGCCAGCAGTTCCCCCCGGGAGAAAATGGGCGCTGAAGCTTTCTTT. Its translation: CASSSPREKMGAEAFF.

V gene TRBV29-1 combines with J gene TRBJ2-5, with 11 nucleotides matching TRBD2. The CDR3 consists of 15 residues. Germline CDR1 reads SQVTM; CDR2 reads ANQGSEA. Trimming at V came to 5 bases and at J to 5 bases, leaving 10 bases not matched to a gene. The CDR3 spells CSVRSGGAIRETQYF. The CDR3 nucleotides read TGCAGCGTTCGTAGCGGGGGGGCAATTAGGGAGACCCAGTACTTC. The full variable domain, its missing parts supplied by reference TRBV29-1 and TRBJ2-5, is SAVISQKPSRDICQRGTSLTIQCQVDSQVTMMFWYRQQPGQSLTLIATANQGSEATYESGFVIDKFPISRPNLTFSTLTVSNMSPEDSSIYLCSVRSGGAIRETQYFGPGTRLLVL.

This rearrangement joins TRBV28 to TRBJ1-1; D is perhaps TRBD1 (5 bases). The CDR3 has 15 residues. Trimming took off 11 bases at V and 2 bases at J, with 21 bases between the two ends. CDR1 and CDR2 from the germline V gene are MDHEN and SYDVKM. The chain's CDR3 is CAGLQVRWGNTEAFF. The CDR3 DNA reads TGTGCCGGTTTACAGGTGAGGTGGGGCAACACTGAAGCTTTCTTT.

In its sample, this clone was seen a few times. The chain couples TRBV19 to TRBJ1-5, with 7 bases matching TRBD1. V trimming: 3 bases; J trimming: 7 bases; junction bases outside the gene matches: 18. CDR3 size: 18 residues. Germline V lookup: CDR1 LNHDA, CDR2 SQIVND (reference sequence). Here the CDR3 DNA reads TGTGCCAGTAGTATCATCTGGGGACAGATATACCTCGGGCAGCCCCAGCATTTT. Residues: CASSIIWGQIYLGQPQHF.

The chain is built from TRBV6-6 and TRBJ2-2; D perhaps matches TRBD2 (5 bases). V shed 2 bases and J shed 0 bases, with 10 bases lying between them. The CDR3 consists of 16 residues. Germline V gene lookup returns CDR1 MNHNY and CDR2 SVGAGI (reference sequence). CDR3 loop: CASSYEGPTNTGELFF. CDR3 nucleotides: TGTGCCAGCAGTTACGAGGGTCCCACGAACACCGGGGAGCTGTTTTTT.

V is TRBV5-6 and J is TRBJ1-2; D is perhaps TRBD1 (6 bases). CDR1 and CDR2 (germline): SGHDT, YYEEEE. This CDR3 has 14 residues. V lost 4 bases, J lost 4 bases, and 14 bases lay in between. The CDR3 sequence is CASSARRGSYGYTF. Written as DNA, the CDR3 is TGTGCCAGCAGCGCTCGCAGGGGTAGCTATGGCTACACCTTC.

The chain carries TRBV2 and TRBJ2-5; a weak D match, TRBD2 (5 bases). CDR3 length equals 14 residues. Germline V CDR1 and CDR2: SNHLY, FYNNEI. The V gene lost 4 bases and the J gene lost 5 bases, with 14 bases spanning the gap. In DNA form, the CDR3 reads TGTGCCAGCAGTGCTCCTAGCCCGAGGGAGACCCAGTACTTC. Translation gives CASSAPSPRETQYF.

V and J are TRBV5-8 and TRBJ1-4; D not resolved. This CDR3 region has 13 residues. The germline gives CDR1 SGHTS, CDR2 YDEGEE. V was clipped by 4 bases and J by 8 bases, with 12 bases between them. The CDR3 here is CASSTQGREKLFF. CDR3 bases: TGTGCCAGCAGCACACAAGGGAGGGAAAAACTGTTTTTT.

The CDR3 DNA follows: TGTGCCAGCAGCTTGAGTGGGGGGGTAGATACGCAGTATTTT. Its protein is CASSLSGGVDTQYF. The genes are TRBV5-4 and TRBJ2-3; the match to TRBD2 covers 7 bases. Germline trimming cut 1 base from V and 5 bases from J; bases unmatched to any gene: 4. Germline-derived CDR1 and CDR2 are SGHNT and YYREEE (reference sequence). The CDR3 is 14 residues long.

The V and J genes are TRBV28 and TRBJ1-1; D might be TRBD1 (5 bases). CDR1 MDHEN and CDR2 SYDVKM come from the germline V gene. V was shortened by 2 bases and J by 4 bases, with 11 bases between the two germline ends. This CDR3 region has 14 residues. CDR3 in amino acids: CASSLHTGGTEAFF. The CDR3 DNA is TGTGCCAGCAGTTTACATACGGGGGGCACTGAAGCTTTCTTT. The whole variable domain, remainder taken from reference TRBV28 and TRBJ1-1, is DVKVTQSSRYLVKRTGEKVFLECVQDMDHENMFWYRQDPGLGLRLIYFSYDVKMKEKGDIPEGYSVSREKKERFSLILESASTNQTSMYLCASSLHTGGTEAFFGQGTRLTVV.

The chain employs TRBV4-2 and TRBJ2-3; a weak D match, TRBD2 (6 bases). The CDR3 loop spans 15 amino acids. Germline CDR1 is LGHNA and CDR2 is YNFKEQ. Trimming cost V 4 bases and J 2 bases, with 13 bases left between them. The CDR3 DNA is TGTGCCAGCAGCCCCGGGGCGGGGTCCACAGATACGCAGTATTTT. Translated, it gives CASSPGAGSTDTQYF.

The J gene is TRBJ2-1, the V gene TRBV11-3, with TRBD2 matching 11 bases. Losses at the gene ends were 1 base for V and 8 bases for J; bases not matched to a gene: 7. This CDR3 is built from 16 residues. The germline gives CDR1 SGHNT, CDR2 YENEEA. Here the CDR3 reads CASSLAGTSGVDEQFF. The DNA for the CDR3 is TGTGCCAGCAGCTTAGCTGGGACTAGCGGCGTCGATGAGCAGTTCTTC.

The J gene is TRBJ2-7, the V gene TRBV14; perhaps TRBD2 as D (6 bases). The CDR3 covers 16 residues. Germline V gene lookup returns CDR1 SGHDN and CDR2 FVKESK. Trimming removed 0 bases at V and 0 bases at J, with 12 bases between. CDR3 DNA: TGTGCCAGCAGCCAAGACTCTAGCGAGGACTCCTACGAGCAGTACGTC. This codes for CASSQDSSEDSYEQYV.

The CDR3 sequence: CASSEAPGYDRGLYEKLFF. CDR3 nucleotides: TGTGCCAGCAGTGAAGCGCCCGGTTATGACAGGGGGCTTTATGAAAAACTGTTTTTT. The rearrangement joins TRBV6-1 to TRBJ1-4, with 10 bases aligning to TRBD1. The CDR3 is 19 amino acids. In germline, CDR1 is MNHNS, CDR2 SASEGT. The V segment lost 0 bases and the J segment 6 bases; nucleotides outside the gene matches: 13.

This clone has just one count. The chain carries TRBV5-1 and TRBJ1-4; 7 bases align to TRBD1. After removal of 4 bases from V and 5 bases from J, the junction contained 11 bases not matched to a gene. The CDR3 contains 16 residues. CDR1 is SGHRS and CDR2 is YFSETQ in the germline V gene. The CDR3 coding sequence is TGCGCCAGCAGCGATGGGCGGACAGGCAAAAATGAAAAACTGTTTTTT. Residues: CASSDGRTGKNEKLFF. Supplemented by reference TRBV5-1 and TRBJ1-4, the full variable domain reads KAGVTQTPRYLIKTRGQQVTLSCSPISGHRSVSWYQQTPGQGLQFLFEYFSETQRNKGNFPGRFSGRQFSNSRSEMNVSTLELGDSALYLCASSDGRTGKNEKLFFGSGTQLSVL.

The chain uses TRBV15 and TRBJ2-3; tentative D call: TRBD1 (6 bases). CDR3 length: 16 residues. Germline loops: CDR1 LNHNV, CDR2 YYDKDF (reference sequence). Between the trimmed V and J ends, which lost 3 bases and 3 bases, there was a span of 16 bases. The CDR3 DNA is TGTGCCACCAGCAGGGGACATGCCGGTGTTACAGATACGCAGTATTTT. It translates to CATSRGHAGVTDTQYF.

V usage is TRBV10-1 and J usage is TRBJ1-1, with 8 bases lining up with TRBD1. CDR1 is WNHNN and CDR2 is SYGVQD in the germline V gene (reference sequence). The CDR3 length is 15 residues. Trimming took 2 bases from V and 0 from J; bases not matched to a gene: 2. The CDR3 sequence is CASSERTGLNTEAFF. CDR3 coding DNA: TGCGCCAGCAGTGAGAGGACAGGGTTGAACACTGAAGCTTTCTTT.

The chain couples TRBV30 to TRBJ1-4; D remains unclear. This CDR3 comprises 14 residues. Trimming took 2 bases from V and 7 from J, leaving 14 bases between them. From germline, CDR1 is GTSNPN and CDR2 SVGIG (reference sequence). CDR3 coding DNA: TGTGCCTGGAGTCCCCTGGGCAGTCCTGAAAAACTGTTTTTT. Its protein product is CAWSPLGSPEKLFF.

V usage is TRBV27 and J usage is TRBJ1-2, with a weak D call TRBD1 (6 bases). The CDR3 covers 12 residues. Germline values: CDR1 MNHEY, CDR2 SMNVEV (reference sequence). Trimming pared 6 bases from V and 9 bases from J, leaving 14 bases between. DNA for the CDR3: TGTGCCAGCAGATCAGGGGCAAGGCGCTACACCTTC. Translated, it gives CASRSGARRYTF.

The chain recombines TRBV15 with TRBJ1-2; TRBD1 is a possible D gene (6 bases). The CDR3 loop spans 18 amino acids. The germline CDR1 and CDR2 sequences are LNHNV and YYDKDF (reference sequence). The V gene lost 1 base and the J gene lost 6 bases, with 24 bases spanning the gap. The CDR3 DNA is TGTGCCACCAGCAGAGTTTATCGGAGTAAAAAGGGGGGGCATGGCTACACCTTC. It specifies CATSRVYRSKKGGHGYTF.

This CDR3 reads CASSQGQGGAETQYF. In nucleotides, the CDR3 is TGTGCCAGCAGCCAGGGACAGGGAGGGGCAGAGACCCAGTACTTC. V and J are TRBV14 and TRBJ2-5; 9 positions agree with TRBD1. The V gene's germline CDR1 is SGHDN and CDR2 FVKESK. The V gene end was trimmed by 3 bases and the J gene end by 4 bases; junction bases not matched to a gene: 6. This CDR3 spans 15 amino acids.

The V and J genes are TRBV27 and TRBJ2-7; 11 bases are a match to TRBD2. The CDR3 is 14 residues long. Trimming at V came to 5 bases and at J to 6 bases, leaving 6 bases not matched to a gene. Germline CDR1 and CDR2: MNHEY and SMNVEV (reference sequence). In DNA, the CDR3 is TGTGCCAGCAGTCGGGGGACTAGCGGAGGCGAGCAGTACGTC. Translation gives CASSRGTSGGEQYV.

This clone was seen more than once but under ten times. V gene TRBV28 combines with J gene TRBJ1-1; TRBD1 aligns across 7 bases. The CDR3 runs to 14 residues. The V gene's germline CDR1 is MDHEN and CDR2 SYDVKM. V trimming: 4 bases; J trimming: 3 bases; junction bases outside the gene matches: 5. The CDR3 loop reads CASSSGQWDTEAFF. DNA for the CDR3: TGTGCCAGCAGTTCGGGACAGTGGGACACTGAAGCTTTCTTT. The complete variable domain, with remaining parts taken from reference TRBV28 and TRBJ1-1, reads DVKVTQSSRYLVKRTGEKVFLECVQDMDHENMFWYRQDPGLGLRLIYFSYDVKMKEKGDIPEGYSVSREKKERFSLILESASTNQTSMYLCASSSGQWDTEAFFGQGTRLTVV.

The chain couples TRBV4-2 to TRBJ1-1; D not resolved. Germline V gives CDR1 LGHNA, CDR2 YNFKEQ. There are 16 residues in the CDR3. Trimming removed 0 bases from V and 0 bases from J, with 11 bases in between. The chain's CDR3 is CASSQETIQLNTEAFF. The CDR3 DNA reads as TGTGCCAGCAGCCAAGAAACCATACAGCTGAACACTGAAGCTTTCTTT.

The chain carries TRBV2 and TRBJ2-1; D gene ambiguous. CDR1 and CDR2 from the germline V gene are SNHLY and FYNNEI. CDR3 size: 14 residues. V lost 0 bases and J lost 2, with 5 bases in between. Here the CDR3 reads CASSEASTYNEQFF. The DNA of the CDR3 is TGTGCCAGCAGTGAAGCGAGCACCTACAATGAGCAGTTCTTC.